Listed here is a single TCR beta chain. Its target is unknown. This entry is derived from a study of cytomegalovirus exposure and HLA in healthy donors. PCR used 60 Vbeta primers and 13 Jbeta primers. Only in-frame clones appear in the TCRdb table, and some are missing; sequencing was by immunoSEQ multiplex PCR. The table has about 100,000 clones, roughly three fifths seen once. Broader study findings: V- and J-gene trimming in TCR beta was tied to a missense DCLRE1C variant by an analysis performed later. Researchers reported in a later analysis that common viral pathogens appeared linked to several top clusters. An analysis that was carried out later associated 15,000 to 20,000 TCR beta sequences with HLA alleles at 0.05 false discovery rate.

Source material: PBMCs. This clonotype was sampled from a human donor in good health.

The CDR3 sequence: CASSLVAGLAEIYNEQFF. Written as DNA, the CDR3 is TGTGCCAGCAGCTTAGTAGCAGGGCTAGCGGAGATCTACAATGAGCAGTTCTTC. The genes are TRBV7-2 and TRBJ2-1, with 7 bases matching TRBD2. The CDR3 consists of 18 residues. Per germline, CDR1 SGHTA and CDR2 FQGNSA. Germline trimming cut 1 base from V and 3 bases from J; bases unmatched to any gene: 12.